This TCR beta chain appears in the sequencing data of a study of blood T cell repertoires in COVID-19. Study context: Donors in the United States, Italy and Spain gave samples during acute or convalescent COVID-19. The analysed material was cDNA or gDNA that came from T cells, B-cell-depleted T cells, or PBMCs.

The germline V gene encodes CDR1 MGHRA and CDR2 YSYEKL. CDR3 length: 17 amino acids. Deletions cut 2 bases from V and 3 bases from J, with 20 bases between. Original processing methods: Using reference gene primer amplification, nucleated cell counts were estimated. Clones were sequenced by immunoSEQ multiplex PCR, and TCRdb holds only the in-frame ones, with some missing. D and trimming come from the DNA, and the V and J calls and clone size come from that table. The sample contains about 340,000 clones, around 87% of which appear only once. Patients from Seattle were sampled longitudinally, starting during active infection.

This receptor was obtained from a woman aged 50 to 65 with COVID-19, enrolled during active disease. The sample consisted of peripheral blood. This sequence joins TRBV4-1 and TRBJ2-7, with D tentatively TRBD2 (5 bases). The CDR3 is CASSQLQAWEKGYEQYF. DNA of the CDR3: TGCGCCAGCAGCCAACTCCAGGCCTGGGAGAAGGGCTACGAGCAGTACTTC.